This T cell receptor (beta chain) was profiled in a study of T-cell reconstitution after alpha-beta-depleted transplantation in children. Unique molecular identifiers were incorporated into the prepared TCRbeta library. TCRdb reprocessed the PCR reads with MiXCR, giving one entry per CDR3 protein. Among 640,000 or so distinct CDR3 sequences, about 15% were seen once, and the ten largest hold 1.1%. The V and J ends lost 3 bases and 3 bases, in that order; junction bases with no gene match: 7. This CDR3 comprises 15 residues. Germline lookup yields CDR1 SGHDT and CDR2 YYEEEE. Specimen: PBMCs from the stem cell graft donor, collected from the stem cell graft. The clonotype comes from a human donor who donated a stem cell graft to a child with acute myeloid leukemia. The chain combines TRBV5-6 with TRBJ1-1; the match to TRBD1 covers 8 bases. CDR3 DNA: TGTGCCAGCAGCTCGACCGGACAGGGAGACACTGAAGCTTTCTTT. Residues: CASSSTGQGDTEAFF.